Below are 32 T cell receptor beta chains sequenced from a single sample in a study of T cell repertoires in cytomegalovirus infection. Which antigens these TCRs recognize remains unknown. Via MiXCR, TCRdb re-called the reads, giving one row per CDR3 protein. The sample has some 940,000 distinct CDR3 sequences, about a third seen once. Sample: cultured CD8+ T cells from PBMCs, taken from culture after CMV antigen stimulation. The source of these receptors is a human donor in good health (CMV status not recorded). Some clones in this sample may be carry-over from other donors' samples.

This clonotype was observed a few times. V usage is TRBV6-6 and J usage is TRBJ2-1; possible D gene TRBD1, 6 bases. Germline V gives CDR1 MNHNY, CDR2 SVGAGI (reference sequence). V was pared by 5 bases and J by 6 bases, with 17 bases between. The CDR3 is made up of 15 amino acids. For the CDR3, the DNA is TGTGCCAGCAGTAGTCAGGGGTCCCGGTTCAATGAGCAGTTCTTC. Residues: CASSSQGSRFNEQFF.

The chain joins TRBV19 to TRBJ2-2; D may be TRBD1 (5 bases). The V end was cut by 5 bases, the J end by 0 bases, with 10 bases between. This CDR3 has 15 residues. The germline CDR1 and CDR2 sequences are LNHDA and SQIVND (reference sequence). The CDR3 loop reads CASSSTEANTGELFF. Written as DNA, the CDR3 is TGTGCCAGTAGTTCGACAGAGGCGAACACCGGGGAGCTGTTTTTT.

This clonotype was found a few times. The chain links TRBV6-5 to TRBJ2-7; D gene unclear. Germline CDR1 reads MNHEY; CDR2 reads SVGAGI. The CDR3 extends over 14 amino acids. The V and J ends lost 0 bases and 2 bases respectively, with 8 bases between them. This chain's CDR3 is CASSYSGLTYEQYF. In nucleotides, the CDR3 is TGTGCCAGCAGTTACTCCGGTCTTACCTACGAGCAGTACTTC.

Only one count was recorded for this clonotype. The chain is built from TRBV6-6 and TRBJ2-6; 9 nucleotides agree with TRBD1. The V and J ends lost 2 bases and 0 bases, in that order; junction bases with no gene match: 8. CDR1 and CDR2 from the germline V gene are MNHNY and SVGAGI (reference sequence). This CDR3 has 19 amino acids. The CDR3 coding sequence is TGTGCCAGCAGTTACCTAGGGACAGGGTCGAACTCTGGGGCCAACGTCCTGACTTTC. The encoded protein is CASSYLGTGSNSGANVLTF.

This clonotype was seen repeatedly, ten times or more. V and J are TRBV7-2 and TRBJ1-3, with 12 bases fitting TRBD1. After removal of 1 base from V and 8 bases from J, the junction contained 3 bases not matched to a gene. Germline V gene sequence: CDR1 SGHTA, CDR2 FQGNSA. The CDR3 is 15 amino acids. CDR3 in amino acids: CASSLDGTGGDTIYF. The CDR3 nucleotides read TGTGCCAGCAGCTTAGACGGGACAGGGGGCGACACCATATATTTT. The complete variable domain, with remaining parts taken from reference TRBV7-2 and TRBJ1-3, reads GAGVSQSPSNKVTEKGKDVELRCDPISGHTALYWYRQSLGQGLEFLIYFQGNSAPDKSGLPSDRFSAERTGGSVSTLTIQRTQQEDSAVYLCASSLDGTGGDTIYFGEGSWLTVV.

This clonotype has just a few counts. J is TRBJ2-7 and V is TRBV5-6; D not certain. CDR3 length: 14 residues. V dropped 0 bases and J dropped 2 bases, with 9 bases sitting between them. CDR1 SGHDT and CDR2 YYEEEE come from the germline V gene. CDR3 bases: TGTGCCAGCAGCTTGGAAGGAACAACCTACGAGCAGTACGTC. Residues: CASSLEGTTYEQYV.

V usage is TRBV6-8 and J usage is TRBJ1-1; tentative D call: TRBD1 (5 bases). V was shortened by 4 bases and J by 6 bases, with 15 bases between the two germline ends. The V gene's germline CDR1 is MNHGY and CDR2 SAAAGT. The CDR3 consists of 14 residues. CDR3 in amino acids: CASSSAGGWAEAFF. The DNA for the CDR3 is TGTGCCAGCAGTTCCGCTGGGGGATGGGCTGAAGCTTTCTTT.

This chain joins TRBV27 and TRBJ2-3; D possibly matches TRBD1 or TRBD2 (6 bases each). CDR1 MNHEY and CDR2 SMNVEV come from the germline V gene (reference sequence). V lost 5 bases, J lost 0 bases, and 18 bases lay in between. This CDR3 has 17 residues. The CDR3 nucleotides read TGTGCCAGCAGTGCCTATCCACCGGGGGCTAGCACAGATACGCAGTATTTT. Its protein is CASSAYPPGASTDTQYF.

The chain has TRBV6-1 and TRBJ1-1; 10 nucleotides line up with TRBD1. V shed 6 bases, J shed 5 bases, and the junction held 3 bases outside the gene matches. This CDR3 contains 13 residues. Germline assignment: CDR1 MNHNS and CDR2 SASEGT. CDR3 coding DNA: TGTGCCAGCAGGGAGGACAGGGGGACTGAAGCTTTCTTT. It is translated as CASREDRGTEAFF.

This clonotype was detected a few times. V and J are TRBV4-3 and TRBJ1-5; D is uncertain. V was pared by 1 base and J by 1 base, with 20 bases between. Germline values: CDR1 LGHNA, CDR2 YSLEER. This CDR3 comprises 19 residues. The CDR3 coding sequence is TGCGCCAGCAGCCAAGCGTTGTTCGGGCTGGCAGGAAGCAATCAGCCCCAGCATTTT. It yields the protein CASSQALFGLAGSNQPQHF.

The genes are TRBV7-9 and TRBJ2-3, with TRBD1 as a possible D gene (6 bases). CDR3 length: 12 residues. Germline CDR1 SEHNR, CDR2 FQNEAQ (reference sequence). Trimming shortened V by 5 bases and J by 15 bases, and 18 bases separated the two germline ends. CDR3 coding DNA: TGTGCCAGCAGCCCGGGACACTATTGGGAATATTTT. Protein: CASSPGHYWEYF.

This clonotype was seen a few times. This chain links TRBV4-1 with TRBJ2-1, with 7 bases fitting TRBD1. The CDR3 sequence is 15 residues long. Germline CDR1 reads MGHRA; CDR2 reads YSYEKL. V gave up 4 bases and J gave up 0 bases; unmatched junction bases: 3. CDR3 bases: TGCGCCAGCAGCCGGGGACAGCTCTCCTACAATGAGCAGTTCTTC. This gives the protein CASSRGQLSYNEQFF.

J is TRBJ2-1 and V is TRBV7-6, with D maybe TRBD1 (6 bases). Per the germline V gene, CDR1 is SGHVS and CDR2 is FNYEAQ. The V end was cut by 5 bases, the J end by 15 bases, with 17 bases between. The CDR3 is 12 amino acids. The CDR3 sequence is CASSQEGGGRFF. The CDR3, as DNA: TGTGCCAGCAGCCAGGAAGGGGGTGGGCGGTTCTTC.

The rearrangement links TRBV29-1 to TRBJ2-1; D gene ambiguous. V dropped 5 bases and J dropped 9 bases, with 8 bases sitting between them. Germline V CDR1 and CDR2: SQVTM, ANQGSEA. The CDR3 is 10 amino acids. The CDR3 region has the DNA TGCAGCGTTCTGTGGGGTGAGCAGTTCTTC. It encodes CSVLWGEQFF.

The rearrangement links TRBV3-1 to TRBJ1-4, with TRBD1 identical over 7 bases. Trimming at V came to 0 bases and at J to 4 bases, leaving 8 bases not matched to a gene. Germline lookup yields CDR1 LGHDT and CDR2 YNNKEL (reference sequence). This CDR3 is built from 17 residues. The CDR3 nucleotides are TGTGCCAGCAGCCAAGATCAATTCTACAGGGGTAATGAAAAACTGTTTTTT. Its protein product is CASSQDQFYRGNEKLFF.

The chain carries TRBV6-6 and TRBJ2-5, with 8 bases identical to TRBD1. With 2 bases clipped from V and 5 bases from J, the junction kept 10 bases outside the gene matches. CDR3 length: 16 amino acids. The germline gives CDR1 MNHNY, CDR2 SVGAGI (reference sequence). This CDR3 reads CASSYGQGILGETQYF. For the CDR3, the DNA is TGTGCCAGCAGTTACGGACAGGGCATTCTGGGGGAGACCCAGTACTTC.

This clonotype was detected a few times. The rearrangement links TRBV12-3 or TRBV12-4 to TRBJ2-1, with a tentative D call TRBD1 (6 bases). CDR3 size: 13 residues. Trimming left V 6 bases short and J 5 bases short, with 11 bases between. For the CDR3, the DNA is TGTGCCAGCAGCGGGACACCTCACAATGAGCAGTTCTTC. The encoded protein is CASSGTPHNEQFF.

Concerning this clonotype: A much larger clone differs by one base, so this may be a read error. V and J are TRBV7-2 and TRBJ1-4, with D unresolved. V was cut by 5 bases and J by 4 bases, with 14 bases left in between. The CDR3 covers 15 residues. Germline CDR1 is SGHTA and CDR2 is FQGNSA. CDR3 coding DNA: TGTGCCAGCAGCCTATTGGGGAACCGTAATGAAAAACTGTTTTTT. It codes for CASSLLGNRNEKLFF.

This clonotype was seen repeatedly, ten times or more. This chain connects TRBV6-1 to TRBJ1-6, with a weak D call TRBD1 (6 bases). Germline-derived CDR1 and CDR2 are MNHNS and SASEGT. Trimming stripped 6 bases from V and 0 bases from J, with 12 bases between. This CDR3 is 16 amino acids long. The CDR3 reads CASRNQGSSYNSPLHF. In DNA form, the CDR3 reads TGTGCCAGCAGAAATCAGGGGAGCTCCTATAATTCACCCCTCCACTTT.

CDR3 sequence: CASSYNKRIEAFF. The CDR3, as DNA: TGTGCCAGCAGCTATAACAAAAGGATTGAAGCTTTCTTT. V gene TRBV27 combines with J gene TRBJ1-1; D is uncertain. The ends were cut back, 6 bases at V and 7 bases at J, with 15 bases in the middle. The CDR3 sequence is 13 residues long. Germline lookup yields CDR1 MNHEY and CDR2 SMNVEV (reference sequence).

This chain connects TRBV6-2 or TRBV6-3 to TRBJ2-7; D not resolved. V was trimmed by 5 bases and J by 2 bases, leaving 10 bases between them. Germline CDR1 MNHEY, CDR2 SVGEGT. CDR3 size: 13 residues. CDR3 coding DNA: TGTGCCAGCAGTCTCCTGGGTCCCTACGAGCAGTACGTC. As protein: CASSLLGPYEQYV.

The V call is TRBV7-9, the J call TRBJ1-2; a possible D gene is TRBD1 (6 bases). The CDR3 totals 16 residues. Germline CDR1 is SEHNR and CDR2 is FQNEAQ (reference sequence). V gave up 1 base and J gave up 5 bases, with 17 bases separating them. Here the CDR3 DNA reads TGTGCCAGCAGCTTAGGAGACAGGATTTCGAGATATGGCTACACCTTC. It specifies CASSLGDRISRYGYTF.

A note on this clonotype: The junction departs from germline at one end; a sequencing error may be responsible. The V and J genes are TRBV28 and TRBJ1-3; a possible D gene is TRBD1 (5 bases). CDR1 is MDHEN and CDR2 is SYDVKM in the germline V gene. CDR3 length equals 11 residues. The CDR3 spells CATTGGTTIYF. CDR3 DNA: TGTGCCACAACTGGGGGAACCACCATATATTTT.

The genes are TRBV20-1 and TRBJ2-7, with 12 bases that match TRBD2. Germline loops: CDR1 DFQATT, CDR2 SNEGSKA (reference sequence). The CDR3 covers 16 residues. J was trimmed by 3 bases and V by 0 bases; bases with no gene match: 6. The CDR3 spells CSARDRLAGEIYEQYV. CDR3 DNA sequence: TGCAGTGCTAGAGACAGACTAGCGGGGGAAATCTACGAGCAGTACGTC.

There are many counts of this clonotype. V is TRBV6-2 or TRBV6-3 and J is TRBJ1-5; D is unresolved. The CDR3 has 13 amino acids. Trimming took 8 bases from V and 4 from J, leaving 12 bases between them. The germline V gene encodes CDR1 MNHEY and CDR2 SVGEGT. This CDR3 is CASGTGWNQPQHF. CDR3 coding DNA: TGTGCCAGCGGAACCGGGTGGAATCAGCCCCAGCATTTT.

The V gene is TRBV24-1, the J gene TRBJ2-1; the match to TRBD1 covers 9 bases. The trim removed 3 bases at V and 7 bases at J, leaving 9 bases unmatched. Germline loops: CDR1 KGHDR, CDR2 SFDVKD. The CDR3 is 16 amino acids. CDR3 coding DNA: TGTGCCACCAGTGATCTCCGGGACAGGGCTCCGAATGAGCAGTTCTTC. Protein: CATSDLRDRAPNEQFF.

This clonotype turned up a few times. The rearrangement links TRBV19 to TRBJ1-1, with TRBD1 as a possible D gene (6 bases). Trimming cost V 7 bases and J 4 bases, with 13 bases left between them. This CDR3 is built from 13 residues. Germline CDR1 reads LNHDA; CDR2 reads SQIVND (reference sequence). In DNA, the CDR3 is TGTGCCAGTATAATGTCAGGGGCCACTGAAGCTTTCTTT. Protein sequence: CASIMSGATEAFF.

The sample holds a few counts of this clonotype. An end of the junction does not agree with germline; a read error may underlie this. This chain links TRBV24-1 with TRBJ1-5; the match to TRBD1 covers 11 bases. This CDR3 region has 16 residues. Looked up from germline, CDR1 is KGHDR and CDR2 is SFDVKD. The CDR3 spells CATSDSRTGGNQPQHF. CDR3 DNA sequence: TGTGCCACCAGTGATTCTAGGACAGGGGGCAACCAGCCCCAGCATTTT.

Ten or more counts support this clonotype. The V gene is TRBV6-1, the J gene TRBJ1-2; D call uncertain. CDR1 and CDR2 from the germline V gene are MNHNS and SASEGT. Trimming took 10 bases from V and 4 from J, leaving 19 bases between them. The CDR3 has 14 residues. CDR3 coding DNA: TGTGCCATCTCCGACGGGCCCATTGGCTATGGCTACACCTTC. It specifies CAISDGPIGYGYTF.

In the case of this clonotype: Since a much larger clone is just one base distant, this may be a read error. This chain links TRBV10-3 with TRBJ2-3; D is unresolved. CDR1 and CDR2 from the germline V gene are ENHRY and SYGVKD. CDR3 length: 10 residues. V lost 8 bases, J lost 1 base, and 1 base lay in between. CDR3 in amino acids: CAIGTDTQYF. DNA of the CDR3: TGTGCCATCGGCACAGATACGCAGTATTTT.

This clonotype was recorded many times. The rearrangement joins TRBV12-3 or TRBV12-4 to TRBJ1-5; 7 bases match TRBD1. The ends lost 6 bases at V and 7 bases at J; junction bases unmatched: 9. The CDR3 spans 14 residues. In nucleotides, the CDR3 is TGTGCCAGCAGCCTTAACAGGGGCGGACAGCCCCAGCATTTT. Its protein is CASSLNRGGQPQHF.

This chain connects TRBV5-5 to TRBJ2-7; 10 nucleotides align to TRBD1. CDR1 and CDR2 (germline): SGHKS, YYEKEE (reference sequence). V trimming: 5 bases; J trimming: 2 bases; junction bases outside the gene matches: 7. The CDR3 loop spans 15 amino acids. CDR3 sequence (DNA): TGTGCCAGCAGTATGCCGGGACAGGGGCCCTACGAGCAGTACTTC. This translates into CASSMPGQGPYEQYF. The variable domain in full, with the rest retrieved from reference TRBV5-5 and TRBJ2-7, is DAGVTQSPTHLIKTRGQQVTLRCSPISGHKSVSWYQQVLGQGPQFIFQYYEKEERGRGNFPDRFSARQFPNYSSELNVNALLLGDSALYLCASSMPGQGPYEQYFGPGTRLTVT.